Following are 23 T cell receptor beta chains from one sample sequenced in a study of molecular identifiers for immune sequencing clone quantification. A single record per CDR3 protein comes from TCRdb applying MiXCR to the PCR reads. The sample holds under 600,000 distinct CDR3 sequences, about 21% seen once. Sequences were obtained from naive CD8+ T cells from blood, with Jurkat cell RNA spiked in. As to subset: FACS-sorted CD8+CD4-CCR7+CD45RA+ naive T cells. These receptors were taken from a human donor in good health. Some libraries in this study had Jurkat cell RNA spiked in.

This clonotype was seen only a few times. V and J are TRBV19 and TRBJ1-2; D gene unclear. The V and J ends lost 0 bases and 4 bases respectively, with 9 bases between them. The CDR3 totals 14 residues. Germline CDR1 LNHDA, CDR2 SQIVND (reference sequence). The CDR3 DNA is TGTGCCAGTAGTATAGACTATCCCTCCTATGGCTACACCTTC. It translates to CASSIDYPSYGYTF.

This clonotype was seen a few times. The chain links TRBV28 to TRBJ1-2; D is unresolved. CDR1 is MDHEN, CDR2 SYDVKM, per germline. The V and J ends lost 4 bases and 3 bases respectively, with 18 bases between them. This CDR3 has 16 amino acids. Written as DNA, the CDR3 is TGTGCCAGCAGTTCTCCCCTCGCTGCAGGCCACTATGGCTACACCTTC. Translation gives CASSSPLAAGHYGYTF.

The genes are TRBV4-1 and TRBJ1-3; unclear D gene. Trimming cost V 8 bases and J 0 bases, with 14 bases left between them. Germline V gene data show CDR1 as MGHRA and CDR2 as YSYEKL. This CDR3 is built from 15 residues. The CDR3 DNA is TGCGCCAGCGGCCTACGACATACCTCTGGAAACACCATATATTTT. This translates into CASGLRHTSGNTIYF.

The V call is TRBV28, the J call TRBJ1-4; D unclear. Germline V lookup: CDR1 MDHEN, CDR2 SYDVKM. The CDR3 sequence is 13 residues long. Trimming removed 7 bases at V and 0 bases at J, with 6 bases between. In nucleotides, the CDR3 is TGTGCCAGCATACAAGCAACTAATGAAAAACTGTTTTTT. Amino acids: CASIQATNEKLFF.

This clonotype occurred many times. The J gene is TRBJ2-7, the V gene TRBV7-9; D perhaps matches TRBD1 (7 bases). Trimming shortened V by 4 bases and J by 5 bases, and 18 bases separated the two germline ends. The CDR3 consists of 15 residues. Germline CDR1 and CDR2: SEHNR and FQNEAQ (reference sequence). CDR3 sequence reads: CASSSAGGRRDEQYF. CDR3 sequence (DNA): TGTGCCAGCAGCTCTGCAGGGGGACGGAGGGACGAGCAGTACTTC. The variable domain in full, completed from reference TRBV7-9 and TRBJ2-7, reads DTGVSQNPRHKITKRGQNVTFRCDPISEHNRLYWYRQTLGQGPEFLTYFQNEAQLEKSRLLSDRFSAERPKGSFSTLEIQRTEQGDSAMYLCASSSAGGRRDEQYFGPGTRLTVT.

This clonotype came up many times. The chain employs TRBV5-1 and TRBJ2-7; D is ambiguous. Germline V gives CDR1 SGHRS, CDR2 YFSETQ. Trimming removed 5 bases at V and 6 bases at J, with 15 bases between. The length of the CDR3 is 13 residues. This chain's CDR3 is CASSSHERREQYF. The CDR3 nucleotides read TGCGCCAGCAGTTCCCATGAACGCCGCGAGCAGTACTTC.

This clonotype came up a few times. This chain joins TRBV13 and TRBJ2-5; 11 positions agree with TRBD2. Losses at the gene ends were 5 bases for V and 5 bases for J; bases not matched to a gene: 7. This CDR3 spans 15 amino acids. Germline V lookup: CDR1 PRHDT, CDR2 FYEKMQ (reference sequence). The CDR3 loop is CASSDGLAGPETQYF. The DNA of the CDR3 is TGTGCCAGCAGCGACGGACTAGCGGGTCCGGAGACCCAGTACTTC.

This clonotype has just a few counts. V is TRBV19 and J is TRBJ2-3, with 10 nucleotides matching TRBD2. The V gene end was trimmed by 3 bases and the J gene end by 2 bases; junction bases not matched to a gene: 2. The CDR3 sequence is 15 residues long. Per germline, CDR1 LNHDA and CDR2 SQIVND (reference sequence). In nucleotides, the CDR3 is TGTGCCAGTAGTATCCTAGCGGGAGCCACAGATACGCAGTATTTT. Its protein is CASSILAGATDTQYF.

Many counts were recorded for this clonotype. J is TRBJ2-5 and V is TRBV7-9; possibly TRBD1 for D (6 bases). This CDR3 is 14 amino acids long. CDR1 SEHNR and CDR2 FQNEAQ come from the germline V gene (reference sequence). Trimming took 0 bases from V and 1 from J, leaving 6 bases between them. The CDR3 DNA is TGTGCCAGCAGCTTAGCGGGGGCCCAAGAGACCCAGTACTTC. As protein: CASSLAGAQETQYF.

This chain uses TRBV20-1 with TRBJ2-3; 8 nucleotides match TRBD2. CDR3 size: 16 residues. The V gene's germline CDR1 is DFQATT and CDR2 SNEGSKA (reference sequence). V shed 0 bases, J shed 5 bases, and the junction held 10 bases outside the gene matches. The CDR3 is CSARDGLRGAIDTQYF. In nucleotides, the CDR3 is TGCAGTGCTAGAGATGGGTTGCGGGGGGCCATAGATACGCAGTATTTT.

This clonotype was observed a few times. The V call is TRBV3-1, the J call TRBJ2-1; D unresolved. CDR3 length: 13 residues. CDR1 is LGHDT, CDR2 YNNKEL, per germline (reference sequence). The V gene lost 1 base and the J gene lost 6 bases, with 7 bases spanning the gap. CDR3 in DNA: TGTGCCAGCAGCCAAGTCACGGGCAATGAGCAGTTCTTC. Its protein product is CASSQVTGNEQFF.

This clonotype was observed a handful of times. The chain recombines TRBV14 with TRBJ1-1; 8 nucleotides agree with TRBD1. The CDR3 runs 14 residues. V was pared by 4 bases and J by 5 bases, with 6 bases of the junction left unmatched. The germline CDR1 and CDR2 sequences are SGHDN and FVKESK. In DNA, the CDR3 is TGTGCCAGCAGCCCGGGCAGGGGGCTTACTGAAGCTTTCTTT. Its protein product is CASSPGRGLTEAFF.

This clonotype was found many times. The chain couples TRBV7-9 to TRBJ1-1; 7 bases fit TRBD1. From germline, CDR1 is SEHNR and CDR2 FQNEAQ (reference sequence). Trimming at V came to 5 bases and at J to 10 bases, leaving 7 bases not matched to a gene. The CDR3 is made up of 12 amino acids. CDR3 residues: CASSGRGMVAFF. CDR3 in DNA: TGTGCCAGCAGCGGCAGGGGGATGGTAGCTTTCTTT.

This rearrangement joins TRBV10-3 to TRBJ1-2, with D hard to call. The CDR3 consists of 17 residues. V dropped 3 bases and J dropped 1 base, with 18 bases sitting between them. Germline CDR1 and CDR2: ENHRY and SYGVKD. CDR3 DNA sequence: TGTGCCATCAGTGACCGAGATCTAGGGCCTATTAACTATGGCTACACCTTC. Residues: CAISDRDLGPINYGYTF.

Notes on this clonotype: A read error may be the cause here, since a much bigger clone is one base away. The CDR3: CASSQGTGGLAEASF. The DNA of the CDR3 is TGTGCCAGCAGCCAAGGGACAGGGGGCTTGGCTGAAGCTTCCTTT. The chain joins TRBV13 to TRBJ1-1; 12 bases fit TRBD1. CDR1 PRHDT and CDR2 FYEKMQ come from the germline V gene (reference sequence). This CDR3 has 15 amino acids. The full variable domain, completed using reference TRBV13 and TRBJ1-1, is AAGVIQSPRHLIKEKRETATLKCYPIPRHDTVYWYQQGPGQDPQFLISFYEKMQSDKGSIPDRFSAQQFSDYHSELNMSSLELGDSALYFCASSQGTGGLAEASFGQGTRLTVV.

This clonotype was found many times. V gene TRBV30 combines with J gene TRBJ2-7, with TRBD2 as a possible D gene (5 bases). Germline V gene lookup returns CDR1 GTSNPN and CDR2 SVGIG (reference sequence). The CDR3 is 12 residues long. Trimming shortened V by 4 bases and J by 0 bases, and 7 bases separated the two germline ends. As DNA, the CDR3 is TGTGCCTGGATCCGGGACTCCTACGAGCAGTACTTC. Its translation: CAWIRDSYEQYF.

As for this clonotype: This may arise from a read error, as a much more abundant clone is one base away. The V call is TRBV7-3, the J call TRBJ1-1, with D tentatively TRBD1 (5 bases). V dropped 5 bases and J dropped 8 bases, with 18 bases sitting between them. The CDR3 has 14 residues. Germline CDR1 reads SGHTA; CDR2 reads FQGTGA. Here the CDR3 DNA reads TGTGCCAGCAGCCCAGACGGGGCAGCTGGGGAAGCTTTCTTT. Protein product: CASSPDGAAGEAFF.

The rearrangement uses TRBV20-1 and TRBJ2-7; D unclear. This CDR3 is built from 13 residues. The V end lost 3 bases, the J end lost 0 bases, and 9 bases lay between the germline ends. Germline V gene lookup returns CDR1 DFQATT and CDR2 SNEGSKA (reference sequence). This CDR3 reads CSASSQNSYEQYF. The CDR3 bases are TGCAGTGCTAGTTCGCAGAACTCCTACGAGCAGTACTTC.

V is TRBV7-9 and J is TRBJ2-7; TRBD2 might be the D (5 bases). CDR1 is SEHNR and CDR2 is FQNEAQ in the germline V gene (reference sequence). This CDR3 has 14 amino acids. Trimming cost V 4 bases and J 2 bases, with 12 bases left between them. CDR3 nucleotide sequence: TGTGCCAGCAGCTCCCGGGATTTCCCCTACGAGCAGTACTTC. Translating gives CASSSRDFPYEQYF.

Regarding this clonotype: The junction departs from the called germline gene at one end, perhaps through a read error. The genes are TRBV6-5 and TRBJ2-3; weak D call: TRBD2 (6 bases). The germline V gene has CDR1 MNHEY and CDR2 SVGAGI. The CDR3 loop spans 20 amino acids. CDR3 region: CAGSYSIQDYHQPSSDTQYF. For the CDR3, the DNA is TGTGCCGGCAGTTACTCGATTCAGGACTACCATCAACCTAGCTCAGATACGCAGTATTTT.

This clonotype has at least ten counts. The chain employs TRBV20-1 and TRBJ2-5; maybe TRBD1 (6 bases). The CDR3 totals 12 residues. Deletions cut 2 bases from V and 5 bases from J, with 9 bases between. The germline CDR1 and CDR2 sequences are DFQATT and SNEGSKA (reference sequence). For the CDR3, the DNA is TGCAGTGCTAGAAACAGGGCTGAGACCCAGTACTTC. Its protein is CSARNRAETQYF.

This clonotype was picked up a small number of times. The conserved final phenylalanine or tryptophan is absent from the CDR3, which likely points to a read error. The chain recombines TRBV12-3 or TRBV12-4 with TRBJ1-1; 7 bases align to TRBD1. This CDR3 region has 15 residues. The CDR3 DNA reads as TGTGCCAGCAGTTCCTTCGGCAGGGGGAACGCTGAAGCTTTCATT. This gives the protein CASSSFGRGNAEAFI.

The chain uses TRBV27 and TRBJ1-1, with D possibly being TRBD1 (6 bases). Trimming shortened V by 6 bases and J by 3 bases, and 11 bases separated the two germline ends. CDR1 MNHEY and CDR2 SMNVEV come from the germline V gene (reference sequence). The CDR3 length is 13 residues. Written as DNA, the CDR3 is TGTGCCAGCAGAACAGGGACGGACACTGAAGCTTTCTTT. Residues: CASRTGTDTEAFF.